The source of this T cell receptor beta chain is a study of T cell repertoires in cytomegalovirus infection. Study background: Both recently identified HLA-C-restricted and well-studied HLA-B-restricted CMV epitopes were used in the study. Through public TCR beta signatures, both CMV infection and matching HLA type were indicated.

Regarding the study as a whole: Ex vivo responses were dominated by HLA-C-restricted CMV-specific TCR beta clonotypes. CMV carriers having the relevant HLA were flagged by cumulative public TCR beta family frequency.

The V end was cut by 0 bases, the J end by 4 bases, with 15 bases between. The CDR3 has 16 amino acids. The V gene's germline CDR1 is MGHRA and CDR2 YSYEKL. In TCRdb, the reads were re-called with MiXCR into one record per CDR3 protein. This table holds just under 500,000 distinct CDR3 sequences, around 35% found once. As to this clonotype: Its antigen is not known.

Sequencing was performed on cultured PBMCs, taken from culture after CMV antigen stimulation. The chain couples TRBV4-1 to TRBJ1-2; D possibly corresponds to TRBD1 (6 bases). The origin of this receptor is a human donor in good health (CMV status not recorded). Some clones in this sample may be carry-over from other donors' samples. The CDR3 bases are TGCGCCAGCAGCCAAGATTACAGGGAAGTCGGCTATGGCTACACCTTC. The encoded protein is CASSQDYREVGYGYTF.